The 19 T cell receptor beta chains listed next were all sequenced from one sample in a study of intratumoral heterogeneity in liver cancer. The repertoire was sequenced with immunoSEQ multiplex PCR; TCRdb's copy has only in-frame clones and lacks some. The sample holds 21,000 or so clones, just under 75% seen once. Here the sequenced sample was tumor-adjacent normal tissue, taken before any cancer treatment. These receptors came from a woman aged 70-85 years with hepatocellular carcinoma.

This clone is medium-sized (0.01 to 0.1%). This chain uses TRBV15 with TRBJ1-4; no firm D call. V was pared by 6 bases and J by 0 bases, with 8 bases between. Germline-derived CDR1 and CDR2 are LNHNV and YYDKDF (reference sequence). The length of the CDR3 is 14 residues. The CDR3 DNA sequence: TGTGCCACCAGTGTAGGTTCAACTAATGAAAAACTGTTTTTT. Its translation is CATSVGSTNEKLFF.

This chain uses TRBV30 with TRBJ1-1, with D uncertain. The CDR3 consists of 12 residues. The V gene's germline CDR1 is GTSNPN and CDR2 SVGIG (reference sequence). V lost 1 base, J lost 1 base, and 4 bases lay in between. The CDR3 here is CAWSGTNTEAFF. CDR3 coding DNA: TGTGCCTGGAGTGGTACGAACACTGAAGCTTTCTTT.

In its sample, this clone was seen once. The chain couples TRBV28 to TRBJ2-7, with a possible D match to TRBD1 (5 bases). Germline V gives CDR1 MDHEN, CDR2 SYDVKM. Trimming stripped 2 bases from V and 6 bases from J, with 17 bases between. CDR3 length: 15 residues. DNA of the CDR3: TGTGCCAGCAGTTTAGAAGGGGCCGGATATGGCGAGCAGTACTTC. It translates to CASSLEGAGYGEQYF. The complete variable domain, with remaining parts taken from reference TRBV28 and TRBJ2-7, reads DVKVTQSSRYLVKRTGEKVFLECVQDMDHENMFWYRQDPGLGLRLIYFSYDVKMKEKGDIPEGYSVSREKKERFSLILESASTNQTSMYLCASSLEGAGYGEQYFGPGTRLTVT.

The chain is built from TRBV3-1 (or the pseudogene TRBV3-2) and TRBJ2-3, with 9 positions matching TRBD1. The junction had 8 bases not matched to a gene; V was cut back by 3 bases and J by 4 bases. This CDR3 comprises 16 residues. Germline V gives CDR1 LGHDT, CDR2 YNNKEL (reference sequence). CDR3 sequence: CASSQRTGDGADTQYF. CDR3 bases: TGTGCCAGCAGCCAGAGGACAGGGGACGGCGCAGATACGCAGTATTTT.

The V call is TRBV5-6, the J call TRBJ1-3; no definite D call. Trimming stripped 2 bases from V and 2 bases from J, with 8 bases between. Germline V CDR1 and CDR2: SGHDT, YYEEEE. The CDR3 totals 14 residues. The CDR3 is CASSFGGAGNTIYF. As DNA, the CDR3 is TGTGCCAGCAGCTTCGGCGGGGCTGGAAACACCATATATTTT.

This clone occurred once. The gene calls are TRBV7-9 and TRBJ1-4; TRBD1 matches at 10 bases. The CDR3 totals 14 residues. With 5 bases clipped from V and 8 bases from J, the junction kept 5 bases outside the gene matches. Germline values: CDR1 SEHNR, CDR2 FQNEAQ (reference sequence). As DNA, the CDR3 is TGTGCCAGCAGCATCGGACAGGGGGGAGAAAAACTGTTTTTT. Protein product: CASSIGQGGEKLFF.

The gene calls are TRBV6-1 and TRBJ1-2; 12 bases map to TRBD1. Germline CDR1 and CDR2: MNHNS and SASEGT. Trimming at V came to 4 bases and at J to 1 base, leaving 7 bases not matched to a gene. This CDR3 has 17 amino acids. The DNA for the CDR3 is TGTGCCAGCAGTGCGGTGGGACAGGGGGCTTTTAACTATGGCTACACCTTC. Its translation: CASSAVGQGAFNYGYTF.

By its share, this clone is medium-sized (0.01 to 0.1%). The chain carries TRBV10-2 and TRBJ2-2; maybe TRBD2 (6 bases). Germline V gene data show CDR1 as WSHSY and CDR2 as SAAADI. The CDR3 runs to 12 residues. The CDR3 region is CATSWHTGELFF. CDR3 in DNA: TGCGCGACTAGTTGGCACACCGGGGAGCTGTTTTTT.

The rearrangement links TRBV6-6 to TRBJ2-4; D is perhaps TRBD1 or TRBD2 (6 bases each). V lost 8 bases and J 7 bases, leaving 18 bases between the germline ends. CDR3 length equals 14 residues. From germline, CDR1 is MNHNY and CDR2 SVGAGI (reference sequence). The CDR3 loop is CASGGGGIRNIQYF. The CDR3, as DNA: TGTGCCAGCGGCGGAGGGGGGATCCGGAACATTCAGTACTTC.

This CDR3 is CASSPSDSSGANVLTF. For the CDR3, the DNA is TGTGCCAGCTCACCATCCGACAGCTCTGGGGCCAACGTCCTGACTTTC. V gene TRBV18 combines with J gene TRBJ2-6, with D possibly being TRBD1 (5 bases). This CDR3 region has 16 residues. The germline V gene has CDR1 KGHSH and CDR2 LQKENI. V was trimmed by 2 bases and J by 0 bases, leaving 8 bases between them.

The rearrangement links TRBV19 to TRBJ2-7; D is undetermined. V was pared by 5 bases and J by 6 bases, with 14 bases between. The germline V gene encodes CDR1 LNHDA and CDR2 SQIVND (reference sequence). The CDR3 runs 13 residues. CDR3 sequence (DNA): TGTGCCAGTAGTGCGGCAGCCGCCCTCGAGCAGTACTTC. This codes for CASSAAAALEQYF.

This rearrangement joins TRBV5-6 to TRBJ1-1; D remains ambiguous. Germline V CDR1 and CDR2: SGHDT, YYEEEE. This CDR3 has 13 residues. Between the trimmed V and J ends, which lost 5 bases and 6 bases, there was a span of 14 bases. The chain's CDR3 is CASRAGAVAEAFF. CDR3 in DNA: TGTGCCAGCAGAGCCGGAGCAGTGGCTGAAGCTTTCTTT.

This clone has only a few counts. The CDR3 nucleotides are TGTGCCAGCAGCTTAGGGCAGACTAGCGGAACTAGCACAGATACGCAGTATTTT. It translates to CASSLGQTSGTSTDTQYF. This chain links TRBV11-2 with TRBJ2-3; 9 bases fit TRBD2. Looked up from germline, CDR1 is SGHAT and CDR2 is FQNNGV. Losses at the gene ends were 1 base for V and 0 bases for J; bases not matched to a gene: 8. This CDR3 is 18 amino acids long.

The V call is TRBV7-8, the J call TRBJ2-7; 13 bases line up with TRBD2. V dropped 4 bases and J dropped 1; count of bases not matched to a gene: 1. This CDR3 comprises 15 residues. Germline CDR1 and CDR2: SGHVS and FQNEAQ. CDR3 in DNA: TGTGCCAGCAGCTCACTAGCGGGAGGGTCCTACGAGCAGTACTTC. It yields the protein CASSSLAGGSYEQYF.

The V and J genes are TRBV12-3 or TRBV12-4 and TRBJ2-1, with D possibly being TRBD2 (5 bases). The CDR3 contains 11 residues. The V end was cut by 6 bases, the J end by 9 bases, with 9 bases between. As DNA, the CDR3 is TGTGCCAGCAGGTCCCGGGGTGAGCAGTTCTTC. It yields the protein CASRSRGEQFF.

The chain joins TRBV7-2 to TRBJ1-5; 10 bases align to TRBD1. Germline V gene lookup returns CDR1 SGHTA and CDR2 FQGNSA. The CDR3 length is 15 residues. The V segment lost 3 bases and the J segment 7 bases; nucleotides outside the gene matches: 6. DNA of the CDR3: TGTGCCAGCAGCTTCCGACAGGGGGCCGGGCAGCCCCAGCATTTT. Translating gives CASSFRQGAGQPQHF.

The chain joins TRBV2 to TRBJ2-3; D is possibly TRBD2 (7 bases). V lost 5 bases to trimming and J lost 0 bases, with 15 bases between them. This CDR3 region has 16 residues. CDR1 is SNHLY, CDR2 FYNNEI, per germline. The CDR3 DNA reads TGTGCCAGCAGTCATACGGGGGGCGCAAGCACAGATACGCAGTATTTT. This encodes CASSHTGGASTDTQYF.

J is TRBJ2-7 and V is TRBV3-1 (or the pseudogene TRBV3-2), with D perhaps TRBD1 or TRBD2 (5 bases each). V lost 5 bases to trimming and J lost 1 base, with 15 bases between them. The CDR3 has 15 amino acids. The germline CDR1 and CDR2 sequences are LGHDT and YNNKEL (reference sequence). For the CDR3, the DNA is TGTGCCAGCAGCAGAGGGGTAGTTATGTCCTACGAGCAGTACTTC. This codes for CASSRGVVMSYEQYF.

The rearrangement joins TRBV27 to TRBJ2-2, with a weak D call TRBD1 (5 bases). This CDR3 comprises 17 residues. V was trimmed by 5 bases and J by 10 bases, leaving 26 bases between them. Germline CDR1 reads MNHEY; CDR2 reads SMNVEV (reference sequence). The CDR3 bases are TGTGCCAGCAGTACAACATTGGGGCGAGGATCTTTAACGGAGCTGTTTTTT. Translating gives CASSTTLGRGSLTELFF.